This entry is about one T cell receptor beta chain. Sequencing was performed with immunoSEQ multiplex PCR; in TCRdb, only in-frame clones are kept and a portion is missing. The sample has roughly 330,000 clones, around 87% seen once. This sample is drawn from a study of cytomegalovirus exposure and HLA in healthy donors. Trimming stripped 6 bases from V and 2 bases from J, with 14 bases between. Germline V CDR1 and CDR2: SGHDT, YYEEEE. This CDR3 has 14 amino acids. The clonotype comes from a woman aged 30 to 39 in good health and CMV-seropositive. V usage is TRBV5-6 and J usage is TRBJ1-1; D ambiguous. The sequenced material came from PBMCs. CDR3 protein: CASNPWAGNTEAFF. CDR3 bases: TGTGCCAGCAACCCATGGGCGGGAAACACTGAAGCTTTCTTT.